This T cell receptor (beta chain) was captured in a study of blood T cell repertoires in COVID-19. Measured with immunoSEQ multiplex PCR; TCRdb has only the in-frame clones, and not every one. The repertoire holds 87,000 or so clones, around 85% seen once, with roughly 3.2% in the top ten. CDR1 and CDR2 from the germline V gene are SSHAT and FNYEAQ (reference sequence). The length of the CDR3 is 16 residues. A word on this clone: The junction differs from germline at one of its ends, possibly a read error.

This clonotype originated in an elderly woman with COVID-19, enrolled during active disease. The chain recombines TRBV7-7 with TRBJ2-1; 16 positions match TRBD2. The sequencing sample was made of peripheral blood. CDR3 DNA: TGTGCTAGCAGCTTGGGACTAGCGGGGGGGCCCAATGAGCAGTTCTTC. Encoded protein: CASSLGLAGGPNEQFF.